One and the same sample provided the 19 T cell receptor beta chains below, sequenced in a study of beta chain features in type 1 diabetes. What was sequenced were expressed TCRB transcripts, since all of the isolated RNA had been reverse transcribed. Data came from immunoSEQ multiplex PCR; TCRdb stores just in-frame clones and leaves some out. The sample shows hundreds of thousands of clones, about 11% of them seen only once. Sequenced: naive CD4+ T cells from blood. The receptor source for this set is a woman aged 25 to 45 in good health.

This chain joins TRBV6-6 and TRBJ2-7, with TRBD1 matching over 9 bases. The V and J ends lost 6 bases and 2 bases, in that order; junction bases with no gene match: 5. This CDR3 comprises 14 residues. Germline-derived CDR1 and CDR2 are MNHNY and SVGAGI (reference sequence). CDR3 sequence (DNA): TGTGCCAGCAGAGGGACAGGGAGGACCTACGAGCAGTACTTC. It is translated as CASRGTGRTYEQYF.

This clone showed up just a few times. Written as DNA, the CDR3 is TGTGCCAGCAGCTTCTTGGCGGGCAGCTCCTACAATGAGCAGTTCTTC. It codes for CASSFLAGSSYNEQFF. The J gene is TRBJ2-1, the V gene TRBV7-3, with a possible D match to TRBD2 (5 bases). Germline V lookup: CDR1 SGHTA, CDR2 FQGTGA. The ends were cut back, 3 bases at V and 0 bases at J, with 12 bases in the middle. The length of the CDR3 is 16 residues.

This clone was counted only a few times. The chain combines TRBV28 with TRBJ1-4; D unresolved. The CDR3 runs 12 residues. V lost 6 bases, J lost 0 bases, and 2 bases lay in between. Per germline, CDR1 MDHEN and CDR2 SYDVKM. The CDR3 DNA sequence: TGTGCCAGCAGCACAACTAATGAAAAACTGTTTTTT. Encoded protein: CASSTTNEKLFF.

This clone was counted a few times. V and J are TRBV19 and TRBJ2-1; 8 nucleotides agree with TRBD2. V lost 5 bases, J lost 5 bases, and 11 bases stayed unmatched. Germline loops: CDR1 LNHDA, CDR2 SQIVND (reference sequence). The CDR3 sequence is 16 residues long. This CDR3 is CASSGGLAGINNEQFF. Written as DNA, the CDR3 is TGTGCCAGTAGTGGGGGGTTAGCGGGAATAAACAATGAGCAGTTCTTC.

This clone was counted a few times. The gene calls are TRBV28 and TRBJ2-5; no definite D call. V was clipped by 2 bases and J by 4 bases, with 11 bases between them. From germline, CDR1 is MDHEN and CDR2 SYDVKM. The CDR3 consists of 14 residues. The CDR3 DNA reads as TGTGCCAGCAGTTTAGCACCACGGAGAGAGACCCAGTACTTC. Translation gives CASSLAPRRETQYF.

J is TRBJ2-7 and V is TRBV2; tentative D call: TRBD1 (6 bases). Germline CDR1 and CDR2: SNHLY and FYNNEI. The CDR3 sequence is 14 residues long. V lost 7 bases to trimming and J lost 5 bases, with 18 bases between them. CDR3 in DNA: TGTGCCAGCACGCCACTCCTAGGGGGTCACGAGCAGTACTTC. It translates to CASTPLLGGHEQYF.

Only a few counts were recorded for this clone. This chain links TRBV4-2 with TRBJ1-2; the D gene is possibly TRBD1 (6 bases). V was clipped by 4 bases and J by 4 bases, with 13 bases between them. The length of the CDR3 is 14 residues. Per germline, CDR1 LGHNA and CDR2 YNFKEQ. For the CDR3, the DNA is TGTGCCAGCAGCCCCGCCGGGACAAGCTATGGCTACACCTTC. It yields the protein CASSPAGTSYGYTF.

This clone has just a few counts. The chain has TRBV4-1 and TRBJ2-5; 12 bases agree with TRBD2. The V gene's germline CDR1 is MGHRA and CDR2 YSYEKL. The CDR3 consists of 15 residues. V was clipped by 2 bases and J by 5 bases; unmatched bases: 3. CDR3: CASSQRLAGAETQYF. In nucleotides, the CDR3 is TGCGCCAGCAGCCAAAGACTAGCGGGAGCGGAGACCCAGTACTTC.

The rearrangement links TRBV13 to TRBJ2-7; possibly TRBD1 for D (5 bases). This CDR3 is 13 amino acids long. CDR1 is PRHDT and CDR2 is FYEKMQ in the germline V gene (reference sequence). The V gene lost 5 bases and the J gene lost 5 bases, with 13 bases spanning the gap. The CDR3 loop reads CASSRAGFHEQYF. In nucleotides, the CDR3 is TGTGCCAGCAGCCGTGCAGGGTTTCACGAGCAGTACTTC.

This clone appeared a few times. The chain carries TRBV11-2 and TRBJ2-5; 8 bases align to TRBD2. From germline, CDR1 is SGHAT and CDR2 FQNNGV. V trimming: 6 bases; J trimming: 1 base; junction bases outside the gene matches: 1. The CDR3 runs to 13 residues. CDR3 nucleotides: TGTGCCAGCAGACTAGCGGCCCAAGAGACCCAGTACTTC. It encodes CASRLAAQETQYF.

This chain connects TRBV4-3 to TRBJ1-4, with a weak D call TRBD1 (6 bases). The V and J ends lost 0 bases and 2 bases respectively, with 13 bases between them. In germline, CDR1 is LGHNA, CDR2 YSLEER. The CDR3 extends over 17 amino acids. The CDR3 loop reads CASSQDGGAVTNEKLFF. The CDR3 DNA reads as TGCGCCAGCAGCCAAGATGGGGGGGCGGTGACTAATGAAAAACTGTTTTTT.

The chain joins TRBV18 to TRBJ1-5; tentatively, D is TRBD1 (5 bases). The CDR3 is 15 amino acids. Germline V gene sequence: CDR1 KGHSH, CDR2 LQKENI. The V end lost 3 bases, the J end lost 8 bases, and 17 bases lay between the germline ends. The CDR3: CASSPGGDLKEPQHF. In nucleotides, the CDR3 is TGTGCCAGCTCACCGGGAGGGGATCTCAAGGAGCCCCAGCATTTT.

The CDR3 sequence is CASSADLQEHRRYGYTF. The CDR3 nucleotides read TGTGCCAGCAGCGCGGACCTACAGGAGCACCGACGGTATGGCTACACCTTC. The chain links TRBV5-6 to TRBJ1-2; a weak D match, TRBD1 (5 bases). Per the germline V gene, CDR1 is SGHDT and CDR2 is YYEEEE. V was clipped by 4 bases and J by 5 bases, with 24 bases between them. The CDR3 has 17 amino acids.

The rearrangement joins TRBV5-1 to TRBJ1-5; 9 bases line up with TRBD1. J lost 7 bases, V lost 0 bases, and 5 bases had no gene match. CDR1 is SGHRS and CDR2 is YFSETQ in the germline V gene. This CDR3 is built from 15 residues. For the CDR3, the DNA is TGCGCCAGCAGCTTGGCGACAGGGGGTGGACAGCCCCAGCATTTT. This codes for CASSLATGGGQPQHF.

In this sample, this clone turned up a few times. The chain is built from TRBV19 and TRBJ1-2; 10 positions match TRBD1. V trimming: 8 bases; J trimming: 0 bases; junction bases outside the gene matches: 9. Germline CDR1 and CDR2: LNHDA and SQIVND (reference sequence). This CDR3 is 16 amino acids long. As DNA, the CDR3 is TGTGCCAGTTCGAGGGGACAGGGGAATGCTAACTATGGCTACACCTTC. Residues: CASSRGQGNANYGYTF.

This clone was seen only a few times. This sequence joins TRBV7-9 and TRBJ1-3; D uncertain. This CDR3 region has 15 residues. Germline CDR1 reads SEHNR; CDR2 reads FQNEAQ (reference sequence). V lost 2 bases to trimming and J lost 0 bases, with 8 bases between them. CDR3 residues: CASSLFDTSGNTIYF. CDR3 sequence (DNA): TGTGCCAGCAGCTTATTCGACACCTCTGGAAACACCATATATTTT.

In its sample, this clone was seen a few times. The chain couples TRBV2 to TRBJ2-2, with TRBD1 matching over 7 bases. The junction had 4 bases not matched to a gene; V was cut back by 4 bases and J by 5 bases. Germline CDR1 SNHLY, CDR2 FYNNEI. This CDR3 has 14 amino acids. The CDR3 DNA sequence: TGTGCCAGCAGTGGACCAGGGGGTACCGGGGAGCTGTTTTTT. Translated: CASSGPGGTGELFF.

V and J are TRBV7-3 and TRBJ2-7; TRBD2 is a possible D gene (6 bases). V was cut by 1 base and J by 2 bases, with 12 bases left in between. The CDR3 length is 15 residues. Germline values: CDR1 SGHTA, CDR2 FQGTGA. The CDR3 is CASSLKLALTYEQYF. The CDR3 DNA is TGTGCCAGCAGCTTAAAGCTAGCGTTGACCTACGAGCAGTACTTC. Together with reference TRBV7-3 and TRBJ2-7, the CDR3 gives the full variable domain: GAGVSQTPSNKVTEKGKYVELRCDPISGHTALYWYRQSLGQGPEFLIYFQGTGAADDSGLPNDRFFAVRPEGSVSTLKIQRTERGDSAVYLCASSLKLALTYEQYFGPGTRLTVT.

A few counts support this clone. CDR3 protein: CASSLRRGLRADTQYF. CDR3 nucleotide sequence: TGTGCCAGCAGCTTGCGGCGGGGGCTTAGGGCAGATACGCAGTATTTT. The rearrangement uses TRBV5-4 and TRBJ2-3; maybe TRBD2 (7 bases). Trimming pared 1 base from V and 4 bases from J, leaving 16 bases between. CDR3 size: 16 residues. Germline V gene data show CDR1 as SGHNT and CDR2 as YYREEE (reference sequence).